Below are 7 T cell receptor beta chains sequenced from a single sample in a study of identical twins. TCRdb processed the 5' RACE reads anew with MiXCR; each CDR3 protein has one entry. This sample has 280,000 or so distinct CDR3 sequences; approximately 8.5% occur once, and the top ten carry 2.1%. The sample also formed part of further work on yellow fever vaccine responses in identical twins.

The sequenced sample was memory (CD45RO+) T cells sorted from blood. All receptors come from a woman aged 18-29 years in good health.

Notes on this clonotype: A much larger clone lies one base from this, so it may be a read error. CDR3 protein: CASSYSPAGVGTDTQYF. The CDR3 DNA is TGTGCCAGCAGTTACTCTCCAGCGGGAGTGGGGACAGATACGCAGTATTTT. The rearrangement joins TRBV6-5 to TRBJ2-3, with 8 bases identical to TRBD2. The CDR3 runs 17 residues. V dropped 0 bases and J dropped 3; count of bases not matched to a gene: 8. Germline V gene data show CDR1 as MNHEY and CDR2 as SVGAGI.

This clonotype was detected many times. The chain recombines TRBV6-2 or TRBV6-3 with TRBJ2-5, with D uncertain. Germline V lookup: CDR1 MNHEY, CDR2 SVGEGT. The V and J ends lost 4 bases and 3 bases respectively, with 9 bases between them. CDR3 length: 13 residues. The CDR3 nucleotides are TGTGCCAGCAGTTGGTCAAGCAAAGAGACCCAGTACTTC. Translating gives CASSWSSKETQYF.

The chain links TRBV7-3 to TRBJ1-1, with D uncertain. Trimming took off 5 bases at V and 5 bases at J, with 12 bases between the two ends. The CDR3 contains 13 residues. Germline lookup yields CDR1 SGHTA and CDR2 FQGTGA. CDR3 residues: CASSPHVRTEAFF. CDR3 bases: TGTGCCAGCAGCCCACACGTAAGGACTGAAGCTTTCTTT. Using reference TRBV7-3 and TRBJ1-1 for the parts outside the CDR3, the full variable domain is GAGVSQTPSNKVTEKGKYVELRCDPISGHTALYWYRQSLGQGPEFLIYFQGTGAADDSGLPNDRFFAVRPEGSVSTLKIQRTERGDSAVYLCASSPHVRTEAFFGQGTRLTVV.

The gene calls are TRBV5-1 and TRBJ2-5, with D perhaps TRBD2 (5 bases). Germline V gene lookup returns CDR1 SGHRS and CDR2 YFSETQ. V was trimmed by 4 bases and J by 5 bases, leaving 12 bases between them. This CDR3 has 13 amino acids. The CDR3 spells CASSAFPGETQYF. CDR3 DNA: TGCGCCAGCAGCGCCTTCCCGGGGGAGACCCAGTACTTC.

The sample holds one count of this clonotype. The chain carries TRBV5-5 and TRBJ1-3; TRBD1 matches 7 bases. CDR1 and CDR2 from the germline V gene are SGHKS and YYEKEE (reference sequence). The length of the CDR3 is 15 residues. V lost 4 bases to trimming and J lost 4 bases; unmatched junction nucleotides: 8. CDR3 in amino acids: CASSPAPGQGNTIYF. In DNA, the CDR3 is TGTGCCAGCAGCCCAGCCCCGGGACAGGGAAACACCATATATTTT. Supplemented by reference TRBV5-5 and TRBJ1-3, the full variable domain reads DAGVTQSPTHLIKTRGQQVTLRCSPISGHKSVSWYQQVLGQGPQFIFQYYEKEERGRGNFPDRFSARQFPNYSSELNVNALLLGDSALYLCASSPAPGQGNTIYFGEGSWLTVV.

This clonotype appeared a few times. The chain links TRBV5-1 to TRBJ2-5, with 10 bases matching TRBD2. Germline CDR1 reads SGHRS; CDR2 reads YFSETQ. V gave up 4 bases and J gave up 4 bases; unmatched junction bases: 10. This CDR3 has 16 residues. The CDR3 reads CASSLMWSGGAETQYF. The DNA of the CDR3 is TGCGCCAGCAGCCTGATGTGGAGCGGGGGGGCAGAGACCCAGTACTTC.

This clonotype was observed a handful of times. This rearrangement joins TRBV25-1 to TRBJ1-6; 7 nucleotides align to TRBD1. Germline CDR1 reads MGHDK; CDR2 reads SYGVNS. The CDR3 length is 15 residues. Unmatched junction bases numbered 7, after V lost 4 bases and J lost 7 bases. CDR3 amino acids: CASSVGDRANSPLHF. The CDR3 coding sequence is TGTGCCAGCAGTGTGGGAGACAGGGCGAATTCACCCCTCCACTTT.